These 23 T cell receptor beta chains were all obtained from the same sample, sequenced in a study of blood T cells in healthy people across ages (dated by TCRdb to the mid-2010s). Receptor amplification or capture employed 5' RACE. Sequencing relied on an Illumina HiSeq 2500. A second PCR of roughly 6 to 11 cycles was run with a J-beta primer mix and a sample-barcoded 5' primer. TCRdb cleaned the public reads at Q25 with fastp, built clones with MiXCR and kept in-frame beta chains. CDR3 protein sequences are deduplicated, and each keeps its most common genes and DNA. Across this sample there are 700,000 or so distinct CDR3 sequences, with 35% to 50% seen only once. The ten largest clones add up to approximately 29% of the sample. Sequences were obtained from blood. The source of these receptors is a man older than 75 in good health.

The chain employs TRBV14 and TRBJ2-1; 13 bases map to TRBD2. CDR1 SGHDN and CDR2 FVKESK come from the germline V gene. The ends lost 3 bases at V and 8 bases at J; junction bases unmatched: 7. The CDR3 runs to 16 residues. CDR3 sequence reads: CASSQPGLAGRDEQFF. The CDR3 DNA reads TGTGCCAGCAGCCAGCCGGGACTAGCGGGGCGGGATGAGCAGTTCTTC. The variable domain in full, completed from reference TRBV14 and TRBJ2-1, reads EAGVTQFPSHSVIEKGQTVTLRCDPISGHDNLYWYRRVMGKEIKFLLHFVKESKQDESGMPNNRFLAERTGGTYSTLKVQPAELEDSGVYFCASSQPGLAGRDEQFFGPGTRLTVL.

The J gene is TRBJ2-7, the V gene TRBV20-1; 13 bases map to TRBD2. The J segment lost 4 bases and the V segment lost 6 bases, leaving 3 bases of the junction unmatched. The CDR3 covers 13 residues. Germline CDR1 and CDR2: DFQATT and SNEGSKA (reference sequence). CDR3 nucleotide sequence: TGCAGTGCATGGACTAGCGGGGGATACGAGCAGTACTTC. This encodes CSAWTSGGYEQYF.

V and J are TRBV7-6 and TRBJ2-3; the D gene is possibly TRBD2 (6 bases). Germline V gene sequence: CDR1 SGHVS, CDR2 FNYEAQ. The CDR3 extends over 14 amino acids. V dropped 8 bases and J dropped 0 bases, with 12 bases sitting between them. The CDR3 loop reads CASQDYPSTDTQYF. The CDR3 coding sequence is TGTGCCAGCCAGGACTACCCTAGCACAGATACGCAGTATTTT.

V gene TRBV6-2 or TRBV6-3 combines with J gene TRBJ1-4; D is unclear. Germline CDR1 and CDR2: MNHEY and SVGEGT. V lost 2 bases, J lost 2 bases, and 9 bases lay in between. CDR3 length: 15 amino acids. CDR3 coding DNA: TGTGCCAGCAGTTACCGAGGGTTGACTAATGAAAAACTGTTTTTT. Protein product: CASSYRGLTNEKLFF.

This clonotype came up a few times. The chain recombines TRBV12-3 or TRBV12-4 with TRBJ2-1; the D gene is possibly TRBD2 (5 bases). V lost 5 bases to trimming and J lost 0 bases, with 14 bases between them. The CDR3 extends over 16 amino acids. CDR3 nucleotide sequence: TGTGCCAGCAGTCCCTTCGAAGGGAGCTCCTACAATGAGCAGTTCTTC. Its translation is CASSPFEGSSYNEQFF.

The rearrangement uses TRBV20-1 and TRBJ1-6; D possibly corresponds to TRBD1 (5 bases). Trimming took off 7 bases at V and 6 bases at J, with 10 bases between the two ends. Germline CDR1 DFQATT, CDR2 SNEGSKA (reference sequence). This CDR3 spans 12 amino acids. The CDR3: CSGGTGNSPLHF. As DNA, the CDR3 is TGCAGTGGGGGCACGGGTAATTCACCCCTCCACTTT.

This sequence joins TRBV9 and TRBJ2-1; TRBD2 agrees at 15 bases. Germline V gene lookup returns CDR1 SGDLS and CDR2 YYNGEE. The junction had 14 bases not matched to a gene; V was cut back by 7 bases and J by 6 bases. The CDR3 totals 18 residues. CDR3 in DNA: TGTGCCAGCGGGCTTGGACTAGCGGGGGGGTCCTTTTTCAATGAGCAGTTCTTC. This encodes CASGLGLAGGSFFNEQFF.

Written as DNA, the CDR3 is TGTGCCAGCAGCACCAGACTAGCGGGAGGGAACAATGAGCAGTACTTC. This translates into CASSTRLAGGNNEQYF. The rearrangement links TRBV11-3 to TRBJ2-7, with 14 bases that match TRBD2. Germline V gene sequence: CDR1 SGHNT, CDR2 YENEEA. The CDR3 has 16 amino acids. V was pared by 5 bases and J by 7 bases, with 10 bases of the junction left unmatched.

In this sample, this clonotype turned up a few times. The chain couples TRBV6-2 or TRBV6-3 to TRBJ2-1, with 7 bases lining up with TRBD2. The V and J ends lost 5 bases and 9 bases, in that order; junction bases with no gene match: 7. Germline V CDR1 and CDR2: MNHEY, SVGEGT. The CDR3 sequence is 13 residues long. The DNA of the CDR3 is TGTGCCAGCAGTGGCCTAGCGGCGGGTGAGCAGTTCTTC. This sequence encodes CASSGLAAGEQFF.

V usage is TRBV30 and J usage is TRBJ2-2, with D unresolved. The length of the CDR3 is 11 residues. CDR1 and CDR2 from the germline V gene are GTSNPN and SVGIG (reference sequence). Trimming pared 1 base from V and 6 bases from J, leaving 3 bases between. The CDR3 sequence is CAWSASGELFF. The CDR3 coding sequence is TGTGCCTGGAGTGCCTCCGGGGAGCTGTTTTTT.

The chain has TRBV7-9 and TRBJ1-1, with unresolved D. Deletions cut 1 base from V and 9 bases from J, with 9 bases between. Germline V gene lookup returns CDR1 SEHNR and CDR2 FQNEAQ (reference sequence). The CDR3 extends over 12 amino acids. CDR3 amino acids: CASSLDWMQAFF. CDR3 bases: TGTGCCAGCAGCTTAGACTGGATGCAAGCTTTCTTT.

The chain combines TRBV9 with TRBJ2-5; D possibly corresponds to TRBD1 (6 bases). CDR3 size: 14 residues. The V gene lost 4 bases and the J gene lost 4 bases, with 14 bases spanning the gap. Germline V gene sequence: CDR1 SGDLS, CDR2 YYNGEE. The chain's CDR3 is CASSREGVGETQYF. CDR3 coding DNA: TGTGCCAGCAGCCGAGAGGGGGTTGGAGAGACCCAGTACTTC.

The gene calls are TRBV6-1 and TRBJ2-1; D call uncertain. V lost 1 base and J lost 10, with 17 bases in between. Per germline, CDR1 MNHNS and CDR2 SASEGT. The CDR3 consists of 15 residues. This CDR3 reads CASSEGVSPAREQFF. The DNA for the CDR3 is TGTGCCAGCAGTGAAGGGGTCTCTCCCGCTAGGGAGCAGTTCTTC.

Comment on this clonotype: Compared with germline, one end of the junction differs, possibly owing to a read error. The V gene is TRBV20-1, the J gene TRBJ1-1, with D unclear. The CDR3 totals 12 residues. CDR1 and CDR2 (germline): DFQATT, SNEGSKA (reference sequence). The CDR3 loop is CRATSGNTEAFF. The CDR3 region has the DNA TGCAGGGCTACGTCTGGAAACACTGAAGCTTTCTTT.

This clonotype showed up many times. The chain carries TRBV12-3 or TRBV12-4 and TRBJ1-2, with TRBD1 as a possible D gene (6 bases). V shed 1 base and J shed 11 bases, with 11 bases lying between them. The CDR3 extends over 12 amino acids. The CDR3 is CASSLVQGRYTF. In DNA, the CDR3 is TGTGCCAGCAGTTTAGTGCAGGGGAGGTACACCTTC.

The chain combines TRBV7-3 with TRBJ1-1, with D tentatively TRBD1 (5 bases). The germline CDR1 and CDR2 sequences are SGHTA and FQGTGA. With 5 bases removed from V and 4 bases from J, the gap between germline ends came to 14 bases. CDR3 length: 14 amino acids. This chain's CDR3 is CASSPLGGATEAFF. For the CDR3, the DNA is TGTGCCAGCAGCCCCCTGGGAGGGGCCACTGAAGCTTTCTTT.

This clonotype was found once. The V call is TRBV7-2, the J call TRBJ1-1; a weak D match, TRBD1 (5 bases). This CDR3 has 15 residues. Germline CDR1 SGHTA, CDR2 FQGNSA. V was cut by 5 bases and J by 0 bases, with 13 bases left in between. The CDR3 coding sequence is TGTGCCAGCAGCCGTACCAGGGTCATGAACACTGAAGCTTTCTTT. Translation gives CASSRTRVMNTEAFF.

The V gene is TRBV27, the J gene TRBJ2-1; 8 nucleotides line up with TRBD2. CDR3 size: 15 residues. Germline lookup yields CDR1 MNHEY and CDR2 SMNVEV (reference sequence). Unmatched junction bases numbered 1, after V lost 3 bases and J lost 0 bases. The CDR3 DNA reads TGTGCCAGCAGTTTCAGCGGGGGCTCCTACAATGAGCAGTTCTTC. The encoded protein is CASSFSGGSYNEQFF.

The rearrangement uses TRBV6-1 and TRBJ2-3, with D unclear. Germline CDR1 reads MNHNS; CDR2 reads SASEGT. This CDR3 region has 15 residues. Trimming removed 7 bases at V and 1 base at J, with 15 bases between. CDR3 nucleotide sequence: TGTGCCAGCAAGGATCTAACTTTCGGCACAGATACGCAGTATTTT. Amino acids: CASKDLTFGTDTQYF.

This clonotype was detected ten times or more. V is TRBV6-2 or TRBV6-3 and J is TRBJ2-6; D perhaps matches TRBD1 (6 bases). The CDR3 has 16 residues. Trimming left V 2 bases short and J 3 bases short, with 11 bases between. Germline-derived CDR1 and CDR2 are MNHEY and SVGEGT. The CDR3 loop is CASSYRKGVGANVLTF. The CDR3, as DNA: TGTGCCAGCAGTTACCGAAAGGGGGTTGGGGCCAACGTCCTGACTTTC.

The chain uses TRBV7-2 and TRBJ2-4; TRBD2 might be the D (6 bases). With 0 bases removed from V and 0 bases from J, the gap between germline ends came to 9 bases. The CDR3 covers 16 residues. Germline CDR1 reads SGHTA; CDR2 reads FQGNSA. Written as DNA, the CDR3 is TGTGCCAGCAGCTTAGCGGGAGGTTCAGCCAAAAACATTCAGTACTTC. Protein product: CASSLAGGSAKNIQYF.

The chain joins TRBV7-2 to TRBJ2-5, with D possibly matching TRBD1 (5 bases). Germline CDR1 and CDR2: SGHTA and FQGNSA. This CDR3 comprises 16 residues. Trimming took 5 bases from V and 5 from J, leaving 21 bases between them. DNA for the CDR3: TGTGCCAGCAGCCCCTCCGGGTGGGGCTCCGAGGAGACCCAGTACTTC. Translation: CASSPSGWGSEETQYF.

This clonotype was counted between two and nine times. CDR3 coding DNA: TGCAGCGTGGGGGACAGGGGGAATGGTGGCTACACCTTC. This encodes CSVGDRGNGGYTF. The chain has TRBV29-1 and TRBJ1-2; 11 nucleotides agree with TRBD1. CDR1 and CDR2 from the germline V gene are SQVTM and ANQGSEA. The CDR3 spans 13 residues. The trim removed 6 bases at V and 7 bases at J, leaving 7 bases unmatched.